These T cell receptor beta chains were read from a single sample in a study of radiotherapy plus CTLA-4 blockade in lung cancer. Profiled with immunoSEQ multiplex PCR; TCRdb holds only in-frame clones, not every one. Of some 110,000 clones detected, 70% to 85% appear once; the ten largest clones hold about 3.3%. The starting material was peripheral blood, obtained from a patient treated with radiotherapy plus ipilimumab. The receptors come from a human donor with non-small cell lung cancer that progressed on radiotherapy plus ipilimumab. Some clones in this sample may be carry-over from other donors' samples. CDR3s include the opening cysteine and the closing phenylalanine or tryptophan. A D gene is named only where the DNA matches it firmly. The listing skips clone size in some rows; elsewhere it reads once, few, many or a size class.

D | size | J | V | CDR3 | DNA
NA | NA | TRBJ1-3 | TRBV5-4 | CASSLPGSGNTIYF | TGTGCCAGCAGTCTCCCGGGCTCTGGAAACACCATATATTTT
TRBD2 | NA | TRBJ2-3 | TRBV7-3 | CASSASGSGVVDTQYF | TGTGCCAGCAGCGCTTCGGGTAGCGGGGTAGTAGATACGCAGTATTTT
NA | NA | TRBJ2-7 | TRBV5-8 | CASGRTDYEQYF | TGTGCCAGCGGACGGACAGACTACGAGCAGTACTTC
TRBD2 | NA | TRBJ2-1 | TRBV5-1 | CASSPIGGGPHEQFF | TGCGCCAGCAGCCCCATCGGGGGGGGGCCTCATGAGCAGTTCTTC
NA | NA | TRBJ2-1 | TRBV7-3 | CASSFGLATHSYNEQFF | TGTGCCAGCAGCTTCGGGCTGGCGACCCACTCCTACAATGAGCAGTTCTTC
NA | NA | TRBJ1-6 | TRBV10-3 | CAITPDGYNSPLHF | TGTGCCATCACCCCGGACGGATATAATTCACCCCTCCACTTT
TRBD2 | NA | TRBJ2-5 | TRBV27 | CASSLSSPMTSGGPQETQYF | TGTGCCAGCAGTTTATCAAGCCCTATGACTAGCGGGGGGCCCCAAGAGACCCAGTACTTC
TRBD1 | NA | TRBJ2-7 | TRBV5-1 | CASSLATGGAWNEQYF | TGCGCCAGCAGCCTAGCCACAGGGGGCGCATGGAACGAGCAGTACTTC
NA | NA | TRBJ1-2 | TRBV6-1 | CASSEASKYNSYTF | TGTGCCAGCAGTGAAGCGTCCAAGTACAATAGCTACACCTTC
NA | NA | TRBJ1-1 | TRBV5-1 | CASTTFWGAGDTEAFF | TGCGCCAGCACCACCTTCTGGGGCGCGGGGGACACTGAAGCTTTCTTT
TRBD2 | NA | TRBJ2-2 | TRBV7-9 | CASSSTRLAGGQNTGELFF | TGTGCCAGCAGCTCCACCCGACTAGCGGGGGGGCAAAACACCGGGGAGCTGTTTTTT
NA | few | TRBJ2-1 | TRBV4-2 | CASSSGPRGSNEQFF | TGTGCCAGCAGCTCGGGACCGCGAGGGAGCAATGAGCAGTTCTTC
NA | NA | TRBJ2-7 | TRBV5-6 | CASSLGSYPYEQYF | TGTGCCAGCAGCTTGGGGAGTTATCCCTACGAGCAGTACTTC
TRBD1 | once | TRBJ2-3 | TRBV10-3 | CAISDRGQQDTDTQYF | TGTGCCATCAGTGATCGGGGACAGCAAGACACAGATACGCAGTATTTT
NA | NA | TRBJ1-2 | TRBV7-2 | CASSLDSNYGYTF | TGTGCCAGCAGCTTAGACAGTAACTATGGCTACACCTTC
NA | NA | TRBJ2-7 | TRBV27 | CASSLGLTYEQYF | TGTGCCAGCAGTTTAGGGCTGACCTACGAGCAGTACTTC
TRBD1 | NA | TRBJ1-1 | TRBV6-7 | CASSATGWNTEAFF | TGTGCCAGCAGTGCGACAGGGTGGAACACTGAAGCTTTCTTT
TRBD2 | NA | TRBJ2-3 | TRBV5-1 | CASSLVLAGGRGTQYF | TGCGCCAGCAGCTTGGTACTAGCGGGGGGGCGAGGCACGCAGTATTTT
NA | NA | TRBJ2-2 | TRBV10-3 | CAISESISNTGELFF | TGTGCCATCAGTGAGTCAATTTCGAACACCGGGGAGCTGTTTTTT
NA | NA | TRBJ1-2 | TRBV5-1 | CASRGGGGYTF | TGCGCCAGCAGGGGAGGGGGGGGCTACACCTTC
NA | NA | TRBJ1-3 | TRBV4-3 | CASSQEGGAAGNTIYF | TGCGCCAGCAGCCAAGAGGGGGGGGCCGCTGGAAACACCATATATTTT
NA | NA | TRBJ1-1 | TRBV29-1 | CSVAQTASSEAFF | TGCAGCGTTGCCCAGACAGCTTCGAGTGAAGCTTTCTTT
TRBD1 | NA | TRBJ1-6 | TRBV6-6 | CASSAGTGVSPLHF | TGTGCCAGCAGCGCCGGGACAGGGGTGTCACCCCTCCACTTT
NA | NA | TRBJ1-2 | TRBV5-1 | CASSPGPQADYGYTF | TGCGCCAGCAGCCCGGGACCGCAGGCCGACTATGGCTACACCTTC
NA | NA | TRBJ2-1 | TRBV6-5 | CASSYRVFYNEQFF | TGTGCCAGCAGTTACCGGGTCTTCTACAATGAGCAGTTCTTC
NA | NA | TRBJ2-2 | TRBV18 | CASSPPRVFAGELFF | TGTGCCAGCTCACCACCGCGGGTGTTCGCCGGGGAGCTGTTTTTT
TRBD1 | NA | TRBJ1-2 | TRBV7-8 | CASSDGTGHNYGYTF | TGTGCCAGCAGCGACGGGACAGGGCATAACTATGGCTACACCTTC
NA | NA | TRBJ2-2 | TRBV5-4 | CASSQGGAAGELFF | TGTGCCAGCAGCCAGGGGGGGGCCGCCGGGGAGCTGTTTTTT
NA | NA | TRBJ2-2 | TRBV5-1 | CASSSGMNTGELFF | TGCGCCAGCAGTTCCGGGATGAACACCGGGGAGCTGTTTTTT